A selection of T cell receptor beta chains follows, all from one sample in a study of early T cells in non-severe SARS-CoV-2 infection. TCRdb re-called the 5' RACE reads with MiXCR, one entry per CDR3 protein. The data show around 86,000 distinct CDR3 sequences, over 12% seen once. Sequencing used whole blood. The receptors shown here come from an adult who was a healthcare worker with PCR-confirmed SARS-CoV-2 infection or an uninfected control (not recorded which). Both conserved end residues are part of each CDR3.

CDR3 protein,J gene,V gene
CASSPGTGGANTGELFF,TRBJ2-2,TRBV12-3/TRBV12-4
CSDLYSTDTQYF,TRBJ2-3,TRBV29-1
CASSWGRNQETQYF,TRBJ2-5,TRBV6-5
CSVESEAGELFF,TRBJ2-2,TRBV29-1
CASSLGGNPIYSNQPQHF,TRBJ1-5,TRBV7-9
CASSSFLRRIANSPLHF,TRBJ1-6,TRBV27
CASSRQGLRETQHF,TRBJ2-5,TRBV5-1
CASSKTGLDQPQHF,TRBJ1-5,TRBV7-9
CASSIFSRGEAGNTIYF,TRBJ1-3,TRBV19
CASSLAGGGQPQHF,TRBJ1-5,TRBV27
CASTYERGGTDTQYF,TRBJ2-3,TRBV10-2
CASGPIPGHTNTEAFF,TRBJ1-1,TRBV12-5
CSVLQGGTEAFF,TRBJ1-1,TRBV29-1
CASSFLGETDTQYF,TRBJ2-3,TRBV12-3/TRBV12-4
CASSVGSGRNGYTF,TRBJ1-2,TRBV9
CASRAGTSGTDTQYF,TRBJ2-3,TRBV3-1
CASSLFGGEETQYF,TRBJ2-5,TRBV5-1
CASSLLASSYNEQFF,TRBJ2-1,TRBV28
CASSEGLTGAQQPQHF,TRBJ1-5,TRBV2
CASSQAPRGAKIEQFF,TRBJ2-1,TRBV4-1
CASSLRIGNQPQHF,TRBJ1-5,TRBV12-3/TRBV12-4
CASSPPQGRGNQPQHF,TRBJ1-5,TRBV18
CASSPKLAGGRTDTQYF,TRBJ2-3,TRBV5-5
CASAEGGPGNTIYF,TRBJ1-3,TRBV6-1
CASSIDLLLRQTYGYTF,TRBJ1-2,TRBV19
CASTARVLSSGANVLTF,TRBJ2-6,TRBV19
CASSVNFRAGGGDEQFF,TRBJ2-1,TRBV9
CASSLSGTNTGELFF,TRBJ2-2,TRBV7-2
CASSSAGTPNQPQHF,TRBJ1-5,TRBV27
CASIGTGYSGNTIYF,TRBJ1-3,TRBV28
CSASGDGTKNIQYF,TRBJ2-4,TRBV20-1
CSAGPYEAFF,TRBJ1-1,TRBV20-1
CSVGSDRAHYTF,TRBJ1-2,TRBV29-1
CASSVGPTDYEQFF,TRBJ2-1,TRBV6-1
CASSLSWASGGAADTQYF,TRBJ2-3,TRBV11-2
CASSLAGTGSPYNEQFF,TRBJ2-1,TRBV5-5
CSARDGGTGISPLHF,TRBJ1-6,TRBV20-1
CSVEGNGDEQFF,TRBJ2-1,TRBV29-1
CASSSRTGERQETQYF,TRBJ2-5,TRBV7-6
CASSGMTGHPIAGANVLTF,TRBJ2-6,TRBV9
CASSAYVDEKLFF,TRBJ1-4,TRBV9
CASSVDRGLAKNIQYF,TRBJ2-4,TRBV6-1
CSARVVTHSYNSPLHF,TRBJ1-6,TRBV20-1
CSARDRSPPNTEAFF,TRBJ1-1,TRBV20-1
CSARSGGGTDTQYF,TRBJ2-3,TRBV20-1
CASSYRQTGTNSPLHF,TRBJ1-6,TRBV7-2
CASSQVPGTHKNTGELFF,TRBJ2-2,TRBV4-1
CASRKGLAGRNNEQFF,TRBJ2-1,TRBV19
CASSARGGFQPQHF,TRBJ1-5,TRBV5-6
CSVEPLLAKNIQYF,TRBJ2-4,TRBV29-1
CASSAKLSRDSRAFF,TRBJ1-1,TRBV12-3/TRBV12-4
CASSLGLAGPDTQYF,TRBJ2-3,TRBV7-9
CASTKGLATDNEQFF,TRBJ2-1,TRBV6-1
CASSLGPHNSEVTEAFF,TRBJ1-1,TRBV4-1
CAIEGLRNEQFF,TRBJ2-1,TRBV6-1
CASSLRDTFTDTQYF,TRBJ2-3,TRBV27
CSNRRTGNQPQHF,TRBJ1-5,TRBV20-1
CASSQAVADSNYGYTF,TRBJ1-2,TRBV4-1
CSARSPLSGELFF,TRBJ2-2,TRBV20-1
CASSLGAGYNEQFF,TRBJ2-1,TRBV7-2